This TCR beta chain was identified in a study of blood T cell repertoires in COVID-19. Study background: Italy, Spain and the United States were the sources of the convalescent and acute COVID-19 samples. Sources were T cells, B-cell-depleted T cells, or PBMCs; the material itself was cDNA or gDNA.

The CDR3 has 15 residues. Trimming shortened V by 0 bases and J by 6 bases, and 14 bases separated the two germline ends. Germline CDR1 is SGDLS and CDR2 is YYNGEE. Original analysis: Amplified reference gene primers provided the basis for estimating nucleated cell counts. Clones were sequenced by immunoSEQ multiplex PCR, and TCRdb holds only the in-frame ones, with some missing. V and J calls and clone size are copied from that table; D and trimming were computed from the DNA. The table shows over 250,000 clones, with about 87% occurring only once. The chain carries TRBV9 and TRBJ2-3; D call uncertain. The clonotype originates from a woman aged 40 to 50 who had recovered from COVID-19. Sequenced material: peripheral blood. CDR3 bases: TGTGCCAGCAGCGTAGGAACAGTCCCGACGGATACGCAGTATTTT. Translated, it gives CASSVGTVPTDTQYF.